The 30 T cell receptor beta chains in this list originate from one sample, sequenced in a study of shared clonotypes between healthy human individuals (dated by TCRdb to 2018 to 2021). The library was obtained by the immunoSEQ multiplex PCR assay. TCRdb re-hosts the immuneACCESS table, in-frame sequences only. Its copies lack some clones; in the studies checked, an unresolved V gene accounts for under half of them, and the cause for the rest is not known. The table for this sample lists around 2.1 million clones; roughly 95% of them were counted only once. The ten largest clones take up over 0.1% of the sample. Sequenced sample: naive CD4+ T cells sorted from blood. Reading the label with the study, this specimen's cell subset or site is: CD45RA+ positively selected. The source is a man in his late teens or twenties in good health.

This clone showed up just once. The chain couples TRBV21-1 to TRBJ2-1. TRBV21-1 constitutes a pseudogene. There are 11 residues in the CDR3. The CDR3 loop is CASSTKDEQFF. DNA of the CDR3: TGTGCCAGCAGCACTAAGGATGAGCAGTTCTTC.

The chain carries TRBV9 and TRBJ2-6; the D gene is possibly TRBD1 (5 bases). Germline lookup yields CDR1 SGDLS and CDR2 YYNGEE. The CDR3 sequence is 19 residues long. V was shortened by 1 base and J by 0 bases, with 17 bases between the two germline ends. CDR3 in amino acids: CASSVTGFTKSSGANVLTF. Written as DNA, the CDR3 is TGTGCCAGCAGCGTAACAGGTTTTACCAAGAGCTCTGGGGCCAACGTCCTGACTTTC.

The gene calls are TRBV28 and TRBJ2-7; no clear D. Per the germline V gene, CDR1 is MDHEN and CDR2 is SYDVKM. The V end lost 5 bases, the J end lost 3 bases, and 8 bases lay between the germline ends. The CDR3 sequence is 12 residues long. The CDR3 DNA reads TGTGCCAGCAGTCCGCAGTACTACGAGCAGTACTTC. It encodes CASSPQYYEQYF.

This clone was detected only a few times. The chain is built from TRBV6-5 and TRBJ1-6, with D maybe TRBD1 (6 bases). This CDR3 comprises 14 residues. V lost 5 bases and J 7 bases, leaving 12 bases between the germline ends. The germline gives CDR1 MNHEY, CDR2 SVGAGI. The CDR3 sequence is CASSRTALNSPLHF. CDR3 sequence (DNA): TGTGCCAGCAGTCGGACAGCTCTAAATTCACCCCTCCACTTT.

This chain connects TRBV19 to TRBJ2-1; 10 nucleotides align to TRBD2. The CDR3 consists of 20 residues. The V and J ends lost 5 bases and 0 bases, in that order; junction bases with no gene match: 16. The germline gives CDR1 LNHDA, CDR2 SQIVND (reference sequence). The CDR3, as DNA: TGTGCCAGTAGTGAGGGTCGGGCTAGCGGGAGTCCCAGCTCCTACAATGAGCAGTTCTTC. It translates to CASSEGRASGSPSSYNEQFF.

The chain employs TRBV4-1 and TRBJ1-4, with no clear D. Germline CDR1 is MGHRA and CDR2 is YSYEKL. This CDR3 is 18 amino acids long. V lost 0 bases to trimming and J lost 3 bases, with 17 bases between them. CDR3 in amino acids: CASSQDSNIGSANEKLFF. The CDR3, as DNA: TGCGCCAGCAGCCAAGATTCTAATATAGGGTCAGCTAATGAAAAACTGTTTTTT.

The genes are TRBV29-1 and TRBJ1-3, with a possible D match to TRBD1 (6 bases). CDR1 and CDR2 (germline): SQVTM, ANQGSEA. Trimming shortened V by 4 bases and J by 1 base, and 17 bases separated the two germline ends. The CDR3 extends over 16 amino acids. CDR3 loop: CSVVYSDRRSGNTIYF. The CDR3 coding sequence is TGCAGCGTTGTTTATTCGGACAGAAGATCTGGAAACACCATATATTTT.

The chain employs TRBV5-1 and TRBJ1-1; D call uncertain. CDR1 and CDR2 (germline): SGHRS, YFSETQ. Trimming shortened V by 2 bases and J by 5 bases, and 13 bases separated the two germline ends. This CDR3 contains 14 residues. The CDR3 spells CASSFTTVATEAFF. As DNA, the CDR3 is TGCGCCAGCAGCTTCACGACTGTGGCGACTGAAGCTTTCTTT.

The V call is TRBV10-1, the J call TRBJ2-2; 12 bases are shared with TRBD2. The V segment lost 5 bases and the J segment 8 bases; nucleotides outside the gene matches: 6. CDR1 and CDR2 (germline): WNHNN, SYGVQD (reference sequence). The CDR3 totals 15 residues. CDR3 sequence reads: CASSPRLAGAGELFF. The CDR3 nucleotides read TGCGCCAGCAGTCCTAGACTAGCGGGAGCTGGGGAGCTGTTTTTT.

The chain carries TRBV7-3 and TRBJ2-2; 7 bases are a match to TRBD1. This CDR3 is 15 amino acids long. J lost 0 bases, V lost 3 bases, and 1 base had no gene match. Per germline, CDR1 SGHTA and CDR2 FQGTGA. Here the CDR3 reads CASSLGQPNTGELFF. The CDR3 DNA reads as TGTGCCAGCAGCTTGGGACAGCCGAACACCGGGGAGCTGTTTTTT.

This clone was detected only once. CDR3 in DNA: TGTGCCAGCAGCTGGGGAGGGGGAGACACGCAGTATTTT. Translation: CASSWGGGDTQYF. The V gene is TRBV5-6, the J gene TRBJ2-3, with D possibly TRBD2 on 7 matching bases. With 3 bases removed from V and 9 bases from J, the gap between germline ends came to 14 bases. The germline gives CDR1 SGHDT, CDR2 YYEEEE. The CDR3 is 13 residues long.

The rearrangement uses TRBV5-4 and TRBJ1-1, with a possible D match to TRBD1 (5 bases). Germline lookup yields CDR1 SGHNT and CDR2 YYREEE (reference sequence). V lost 4 bases, J lost 4 bases, and 17 bases lay in between. This CDR3 has 15 residues. DNA for the CDR3: TGTGCCAGCAGCGGGGGGGATACACGAGGCACTGAAGCTTTCTTT. Protein sequence: CASSGGDTRGTEAFF.

This clone was recorded a few times. The rearrangement uses TRBV2 and TRBJ1-6; D possibly corresponds to TRBD1 (6 bases). Trimming pared 6 bases from V and 7 bases from J, leaving 13 bases between. Per germline, CDR1 SNHLY and CDR2 FYNNEI. The CDR3 extends over 14 amino acids. The CDR3 sequence: CASSVQGPNSPLHF. The DNA for the CDR3 is TGTGCCAGCAGCGTACAGGGTCCGAATTCACCCCTCCACTTT.

The J gene is TRBJ2-2, the V gene TRBV9; 7 bases agree with TRBD1. CDR1 is SGDLS and CDR2 is YYNGEE in the germline V gene. This CDR3 has 14 amino acids. Trimming at V came to 2 bases and at J to 4 bases, leaving 2 bases not matched to a gene. CDR3 nucleotide sequence: TGTGCCAGCAGCGTCACAGGGGTCACCGGGGAGCTGTTTTTT. Translated, it gives CASSVTGVTGELFF.

This chain links TRBV6-5 with TRBJ1-6, with no clear D. Per germline, CDR1 MNHEY and CDR2 SVGAGI. The CDR3 sequence is 13 residues long. V lost 5 bases to trimming and J lost 9 bases, with 11 bases between them. CDR3 in DNA: TGTGCCAGCAGTCTCCAGCTTATTTCACCCCTCCACTTT. This gives the protein CASSLQLISPLHF.

The V and J genes are TRBV30 and TRBJ2-1, with 8 positions matching TRBD2. The CDR3 has 13 residues. With V trimmed by 2 bases and J by 7 bases, 4 bases remained unmatched. The germline gives CDR1 GTSNPN, CDR2 SVGIG (reference sequence). In nucleotides, the CDR3 is TGTGCCTGGAGTCGGGGGGGTTGGAATGAGCAGTTCTTC. Protein product: CAWSRGGWNEQFF.

The genes are TRBV6-6 and TRBJ1-4, with D unclear. Per germline, CDR1 MNHNY and CDR2 SVGAGI (reference sequence). The CDR3 contains 15 residues. V was shortened by 6 bases and J by 0 bases, with 11 bases between the two germline ends. CDR3 sequence reads: CASSASPATNEKLFF. The CDR3 coding sequence is TGTGCCAGCAGCGCCAGCCCTGCAACTAATGAAAAACTGTTTTTT.

Of note for this clone: Other DNA variants within this sample encode the same CDR3. V usage is TRBV6-5 and J usage is TRBJ2-1; TRBD2 aligns across 10 bases. V lost 6 bases to trimming and J lost 2 bases; unmatched junction nucleotides: 4. The CDR3 runs to 15 residues. Per the germline V gene, CDR1 is MNHEY and CDR2 is SVGAGI. The CDR3 DNA reads as TGTGCCAGCAGCCTAGGACTAGCGGCCTACAATGAGCAGTTCTTC. Encoded protein: CASSLGLAAYNEQFF.

The chain combines TRBV7-2 with TRBJ2-2; the D gene could be TRBD1 or TRBD2 (5 bases each). There are 17 residues in the CDR3. Germline CDR1 reads SGHTA; CDR2 reads FQGNSA. V shed 5 bases and J shed 5 bases, with 21 bases lying between them. The CDR3: CASSPRGASTGTGELFF. Here the CDR3 DNA reads TGTGCCAGCAGCCCCCGTGGGGCTAGCACCGGGACCGGGGAGCTGTTTTTT.

In regard to this clone: The CDR3 end shows no conserved phenylalanine or tryptophan, and so a read error is likely. The rearrangement links TRBV19 to TRBJ1-2, with TRBD1 as a possible D gene (6 bases). The germline V gene encodes CDR1 LNHDA and CDR2 SQIVND (reference sequence). The CDR3 sequence is 13 residues long. V was shortened by 7 bases and J by 1 base, with 10 bases between the two germline ends. The CDR3 bases are TGTGCCAGTACAACAGGGAGTAACTATGGCTACACCCTC. As protein: CASTTGSNYGYTL.

The chain uses TRBV11-3 and TRBJ2-3; unclear D gene. The V gene's germline CDR1 is SGHNT and CDR2 YENEEA. The CDR3 consists of 15 residues. Between the trimmed V and J ends, which lost 1 base and 2 bases, there was a span of 10 bases. The CDR3 here is CASSLGLDPTDTQYF. DNA of the CDR3: TGTGCCAGCAGCTTAGGGCTAGACCCCACAGATACGCAGTATTTT. Variable domain in full (rest from reference TRBV11-3 and TRBJ2-3): EAGVVQSPRYKIIEKKQPVAFWCNPISGHNTLYWYLQNLGQGPELLIRYENEEAVDDSQLPKDRFSAERLKGVDSTLKIQPAELGDSAVYLCASSLGLDPTDTQYFGPGTRLTVL.

The V and J genes are TRBV21-1 and TRBJ2-3; the table's D gene call, TRBD2, was not cross checked with the DNA. TRBV21-1 is reported as a pseudogene. This CDR3 has 19 residues. CDR3 protein: CASSKALQTSGTSTDTQYF. DNA of the CDR3: TGTGCCAGCAGCAAAGCCCTTCAGACTAGCGGGACAAGCACAGATACGCAGTATTTT.

A word on this clone: The sample contains more than one DNA sequence encoding this CDR3. The chain has TRBV30 and TRBJ1-2; D gene ambiguous. Germline lookup yields CDR1 GTSNPN and CDR2 SVGIG (reference sequence). V lost 2 bases, J lost 2 bases, and 6 bases lay in between. CDR3 size: 12 residues. The CDR3 reads CAWSMGNYGYTF. DNA for the CDR3: TGTGCCTGGAGTATGGGGAACTATGGCTACACCTTC.

The gene calls are TRBV21-1 and TRBJ1-2. TRBV21-1 is shown as a pseudogene. This CDR3 has 16 amino acids. This CDR3 reads CASTPLELGYVYGYTF. CDR3 nucleotides: TGTGCCAGCACCCCTCTTGAATTAGGATATGTCTATGGCTACACCTTC.

This clone was detected once. The chain recombines TRBV28 with TRBJ1-2, with D hard to call. V lost 4 bases, J lost 10 bases, and 10 bases lay in between. The V gene's germline CDR1 is MDHEN and CDR2 SYDVKM. The CDR3 extends over 11 amino acids. CDR3 sequence reads: CASSSPRYYTF. CDR3 nucleotides: TGTGCCAGCAGTTCGCCTAGATACTACACCTTC.

The V and J genes are TRBV9 and TRBJ1-1; no clear D. V lost 7 bases to trimming and J lost 1 base, with 5 bases between them. CDR1 is SGDLS and CDR2 is YYNGEE in the germline V gene. The CDR3 runs to 11 residues. CDR3 protein: CASGKNTEAFF. CDR3 coding DNA: TGTGCCAGCGGAAAGAACACTGAAGCTTTCTTT. Based on the CDR3 plus reference TRBV9 and TRBJ1-1, the full variable domain is DSGVTQTPKHLITATGQRVTLRCSPRSGDLSVYWYQQSLDQGLQFLIQYYNGEERAKGNILERFSAQQFPDLHSELNLSSLELGDSALYFCASGKNTEAFFGQGTRLTVV.

This chain joins TRBV18 and TRBJ2-5; D uncertain. CDR1 KGHSH and CDR2 LQKENI come from the germline V gene. The CDR3 totals 12 residues. V was shortened by 8 bases and J by 5 bases, with 12 bases between the two germline ends. CDR3 sequence: CASATTVETQYF. In nucleotides, the CDR3 is TGTGCCAGCGCGACCACGGTGGAGACCCAGTACTTC.

The rearrangement links TRBV2 to TRBJ2-7; possibly TRBD2 for D (6 bases). This CDR3 is 14 amino acids long. Trimming shortened V by 2 bases and J by 4 bases, and 12 bases separated the two germline ends. CDR1 SNHLY and CDR2 FYNNEI come from the germline V gene. CDR3 nucleotides: TGTGCCAGCAGTGAATTTGGGGGGACGTACGAGCAGTACTTC. Protein sequence: CASSEFGGTYEQYF.

The chain has TRBV6-6 and TRBJ1-2; D unclear. V was clipped by 0 bases and J by 8 bases, with 7 bases between them. Germline V lookup: CDR1 MNHNY, CDR2 SVGAGI (reference sequence). The CDR3 runs to 12 residues. The CDR3 region is CASSYSTYGYTF. CDR3 nucleotides: TGTGCCAGCAGTTACTCGACTTACGGCTACACCTTC.

The CDR3 loop is CASSYSLGVDRYGYTF. Here the CDR3 DNA reads TGTGCCAGCAGTTACTCCTTGGGGGTGGATCGGTATGGCTACACCTTC. The V gene is TRBV6-6, the J gene TRBJ1-2, with D perhaps matching TRBD1 (5 bases). Per germline, CDR1 MNHNY and CDR2 SVGAGI (reference sequence). CDR3 length: 16 amino acids. The V gene lost 0 bases and the J gene lost 5 bases, with 16 bases spanning the gap.